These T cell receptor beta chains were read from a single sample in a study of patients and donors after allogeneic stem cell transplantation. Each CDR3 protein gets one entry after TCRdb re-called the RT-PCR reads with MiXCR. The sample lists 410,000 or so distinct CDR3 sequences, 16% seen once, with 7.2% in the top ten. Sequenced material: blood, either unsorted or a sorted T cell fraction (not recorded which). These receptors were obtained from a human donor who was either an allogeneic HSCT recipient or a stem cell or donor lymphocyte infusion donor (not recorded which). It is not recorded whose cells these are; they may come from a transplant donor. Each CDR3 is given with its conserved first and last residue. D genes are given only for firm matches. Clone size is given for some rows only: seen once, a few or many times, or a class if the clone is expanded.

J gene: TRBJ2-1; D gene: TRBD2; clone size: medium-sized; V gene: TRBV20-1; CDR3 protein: CSATSGGSEQFF; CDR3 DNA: TGCAGTGCGACTAGCGGGGGATCTGAGCAGTTCTTC
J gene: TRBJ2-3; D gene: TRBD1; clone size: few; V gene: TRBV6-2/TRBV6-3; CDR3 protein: CASTNDRGNTDTQYF; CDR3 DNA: TGTGCCAGCACCAATGACAGGGGGAACACAGATACGCAGTATTTT
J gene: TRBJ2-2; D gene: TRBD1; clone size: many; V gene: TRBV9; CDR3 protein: CASSPRPGGITGELFF; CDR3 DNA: TGTGCCAGCAGCCCCAGACCAGGGGGCATCACCGGGGAGCTGTTTTTT
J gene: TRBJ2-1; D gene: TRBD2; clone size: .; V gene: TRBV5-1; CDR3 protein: CASSSGTRGFYNEQFF; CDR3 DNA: TGCGCCAGCAGCTCCGGGACTAGAGGATTCTACAATGAGCAGTTCTTC
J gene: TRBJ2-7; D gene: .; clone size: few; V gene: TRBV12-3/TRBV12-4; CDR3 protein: CASSRWGGQHYSYEQYF; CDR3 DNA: TGTGCCAGCAGCCGGTGGGGTGGACAGCACTACTCCTACGAGCAGTACTTC
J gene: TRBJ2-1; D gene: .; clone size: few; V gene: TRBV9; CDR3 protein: CASSVAWDNEQFF; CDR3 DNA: TGTGCCAGCAGCGTGGCGTGGGACAATGAGCAGTTCTTC
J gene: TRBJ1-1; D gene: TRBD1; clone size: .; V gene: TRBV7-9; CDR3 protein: CASSFGTTGGWNTEAFF; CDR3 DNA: TGTGCCAGCAGCTTTGGAACAACAGGGGGCTGGAACACTGAAGCTTTCTTT
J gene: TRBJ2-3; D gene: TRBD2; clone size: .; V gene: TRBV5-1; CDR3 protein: CASAEGRAGGDTQYF; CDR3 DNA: TGCGCCAGCGCGGAGGGGAGGGCTGGAGGAGATACGCAGTATTTT
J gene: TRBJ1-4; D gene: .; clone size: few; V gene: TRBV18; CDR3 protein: CASSPPNMGANEKLFF; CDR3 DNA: TGTGCCAGCTCACCTCCGAATATGGGTGCTAATGAAAAACTGTTTTTT
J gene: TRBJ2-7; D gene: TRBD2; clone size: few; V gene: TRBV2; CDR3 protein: CASGGLGGSYEQYF; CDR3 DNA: TGTGCCAGCGGGGGACTAGGGGGCTCCTACGAGCAGTACTTC
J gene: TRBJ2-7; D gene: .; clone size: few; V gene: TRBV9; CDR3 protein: CASSESGANSYEQYF; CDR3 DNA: TGTGCCAGCAGCGAATCGGGCGCGAACTCCTACGAGCAGTACTTC
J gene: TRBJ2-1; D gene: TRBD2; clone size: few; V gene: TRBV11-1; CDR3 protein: CASSFSGRAREEQFF; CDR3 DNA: TGTGCCAGCAGCTTTAGCGGGAGGGCCAGGGAAGAGCAGTTCTTC
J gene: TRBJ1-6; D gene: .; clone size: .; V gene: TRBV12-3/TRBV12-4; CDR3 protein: CASSFMAGRSSLHF; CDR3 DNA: TGTGCCAGCAGTTTCATGGCAGGCCGCTCTTCCCTCCACTTT
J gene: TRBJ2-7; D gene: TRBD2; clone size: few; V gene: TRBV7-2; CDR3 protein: CASTSASGSHRSYEQYF; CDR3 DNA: TGTGCCAGCACCTCGGCTAGCGGGAGTCATCGCTCCTACGAGCAGTACTTC
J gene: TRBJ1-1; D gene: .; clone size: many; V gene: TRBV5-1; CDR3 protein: CASSLKGMNTEAFF; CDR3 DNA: TGCGCCAGCAGCTTAAAAGGGATGAACACTGAAGCTTTCTTT
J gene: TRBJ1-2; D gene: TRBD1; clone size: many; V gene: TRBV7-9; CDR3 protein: CAITVGQGVTYGYTF; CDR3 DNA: TGTGCCATAACGGTCGGCCAGGGGGTAACCTATGGCTACACCTTC
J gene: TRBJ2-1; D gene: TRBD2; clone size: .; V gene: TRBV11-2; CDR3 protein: CASSFAGTSGRFTYNEQFF; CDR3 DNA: TGTGCCAGCAGTTTCGCCGGGACTAGCGGGAGATTTACCTACAATGAGCAGTTCTTC
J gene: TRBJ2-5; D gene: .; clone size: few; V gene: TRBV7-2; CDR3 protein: CASSFPSHF; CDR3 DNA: TGTGCCAGCAGCTTCCCTTCGCACTTC
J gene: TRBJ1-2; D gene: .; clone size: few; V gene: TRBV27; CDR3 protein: CASSLKPTMFDYGYTF; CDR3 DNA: TGTGCCAGCAGCCTAAAACCGACTATGTTTGACTATGGCTACACCTTC
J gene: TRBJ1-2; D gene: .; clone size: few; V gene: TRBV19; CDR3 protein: CASSFASRRGGKYYGYTF; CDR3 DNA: TGTGCCAGTAGTTTCGCTTCGAGGAGGGGGGGGAAGTACTATGGCTACACCTTC
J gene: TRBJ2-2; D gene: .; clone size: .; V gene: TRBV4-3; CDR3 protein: CASSQGPGGAGNTGELFF; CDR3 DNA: TGCGCCAGCAGCCAGGGCCCGGGCGGGGCGGGGAACACCGGGGAGCTGTTTTTT
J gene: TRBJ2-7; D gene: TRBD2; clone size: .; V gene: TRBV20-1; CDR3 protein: CSARDPGREEQYF; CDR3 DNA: TGCAGTGCTAGAGATCCAGGGAGGGAAGAGCAGTACTTC
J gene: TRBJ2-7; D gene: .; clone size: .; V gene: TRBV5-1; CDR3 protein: CASRSVGGKYEQYF; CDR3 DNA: TGCGCCAGCAGATCTGTAGGGGGGAAATACGAGCAGTACTTC
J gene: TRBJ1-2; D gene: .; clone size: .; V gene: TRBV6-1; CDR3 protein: CASSEVPRTFYGYTF; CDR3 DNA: TGTGCCAGCAGTGAAGTTCCCAGGACCTTCTATGGCTACACCTTC
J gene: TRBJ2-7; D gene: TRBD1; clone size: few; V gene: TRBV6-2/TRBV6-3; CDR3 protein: CASLWTGSSYEQYF; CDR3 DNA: TGTGCCAGCCTTTGGACAGGCAGCTCCTACGAGCAGTACTTC
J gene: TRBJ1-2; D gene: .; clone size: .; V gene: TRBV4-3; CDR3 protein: CASSPQPTAHGWYGYTF; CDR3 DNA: TGCGCCAGCAGCCCCCAGCCCACGGCCCACGGGTGGTATGGCTACACCTTC
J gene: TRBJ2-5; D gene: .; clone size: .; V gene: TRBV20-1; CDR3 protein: CSASFSAGRGETQYF; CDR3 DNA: TGCAGTGCTAGCTTCTCTGCGGGGCGTGGCGAGACCCAGTACTTC
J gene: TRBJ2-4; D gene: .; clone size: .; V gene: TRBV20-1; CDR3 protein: CSAGTNIQYF; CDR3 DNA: TGCAGTGCTGGAACAAACATTCAGTACTTC
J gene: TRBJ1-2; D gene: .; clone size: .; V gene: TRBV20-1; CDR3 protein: CSALTPSRVKGYGYTF; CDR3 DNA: TGCAGTGCCCTTACACCCTCCAGGGTGAAGGGTTATGGCTACACCTTC
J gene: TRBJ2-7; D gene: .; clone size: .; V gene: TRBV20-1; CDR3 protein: CSARDLGLSYEQYF; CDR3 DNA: TGCAGTGCTAGGGACCTCGGGCTGTCCTACGAGCAGTACTTC
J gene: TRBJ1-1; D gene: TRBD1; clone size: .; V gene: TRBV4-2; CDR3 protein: CASSADRGTEAFF; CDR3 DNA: TGTGCCAGCAGCGCCGACAGGGGCACTGAAGCTTTCTTT
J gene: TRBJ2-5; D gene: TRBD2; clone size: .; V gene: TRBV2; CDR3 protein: CASRAPGGPGETQYF; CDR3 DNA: TGTGCCAGCAGAGCACCGGGGGGGCCGGGAGAGACCCAGTACTTC
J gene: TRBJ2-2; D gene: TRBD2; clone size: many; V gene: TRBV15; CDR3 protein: CATSRVKGLKNTGELFF; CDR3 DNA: TGTGCCACCAGCAGAGTTAAGGGACTAAAGAACACCGGGGAGCTGTTTTTT
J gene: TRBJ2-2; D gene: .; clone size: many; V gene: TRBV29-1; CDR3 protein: CSVAAGDVKRGTGELFF; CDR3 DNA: TGCAGCGTGGCCGCAGGGGACGTTAAGCGGGGCACCGGGGAGCTGTTTTTT
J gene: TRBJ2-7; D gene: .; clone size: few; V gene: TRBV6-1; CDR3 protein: CASRTPRGYEQYF; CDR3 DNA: TGTGCCAGCAGGACCCCTAGGGGCTACGAGCAGTACTTC
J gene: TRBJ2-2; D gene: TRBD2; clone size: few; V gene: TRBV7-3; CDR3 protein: CASSTGFPGGSNTGELFF; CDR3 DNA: TGTGCCAGCAGCACGGGGTTTCCCGGGGGGTCGAACACCGGGGAGCTGTTTTTT
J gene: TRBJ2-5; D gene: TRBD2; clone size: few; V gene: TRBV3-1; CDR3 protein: CASRTPTSGGTETQYF; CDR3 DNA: TGTGCCAGCCGCACCCCCACTAGCGGGGGGACGGAGACCCAGTACTTC
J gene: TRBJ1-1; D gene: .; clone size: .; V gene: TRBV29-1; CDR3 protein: CSVSGDHSEAFF; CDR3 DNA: TGCAGCGTGTCGGGGGACCACTCTGAAGCTTTCTTT
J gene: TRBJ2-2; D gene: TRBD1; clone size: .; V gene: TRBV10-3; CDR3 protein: CAIESRGSPGELFF; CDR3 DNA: TGTGCCATCGAGTCCAGGGGGTCACCCGGGGAGCTGTTTTTT
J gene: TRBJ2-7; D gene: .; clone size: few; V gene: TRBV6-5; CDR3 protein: CASSYSRIKNEQYF; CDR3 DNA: TGTGCCAGCAGTTACTCTAGAATCAAGAACGAGCAGTACTTC
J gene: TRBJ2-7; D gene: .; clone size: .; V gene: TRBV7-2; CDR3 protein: CASSLEGYNEQYF; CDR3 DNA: TGTGCCAGCAGCTTAGAGGGTTACAACGAGCAGTACTTC
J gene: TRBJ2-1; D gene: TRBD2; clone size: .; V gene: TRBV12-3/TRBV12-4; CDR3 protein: CASSLTLLAGRADEQFF; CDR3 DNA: TGTGCCAGCAGTTTAACCCTACTAGCGGGAAGAGCGGATGAGCAGTTCTTC
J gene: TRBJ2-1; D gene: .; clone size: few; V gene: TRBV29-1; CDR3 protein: CSVSRQGLYNEQFF; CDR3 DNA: TGCAGCGTTTCGAGGCAGGGGTTATACAATGAGCAGTTCTTC
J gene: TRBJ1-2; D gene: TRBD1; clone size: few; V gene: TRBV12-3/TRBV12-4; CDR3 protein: CASSSPGTGSYGYTF; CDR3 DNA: TGTGCCAGCAGTTCCCCGGGGACAGGGAGCTATGGCTACACCTTC
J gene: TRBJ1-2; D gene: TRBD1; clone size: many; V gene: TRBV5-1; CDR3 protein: CASSLDGTETYGYTF; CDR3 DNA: TGCGCCAGCAGCTTGGATGGGACAGAGACCTATGGCTACACCTTC
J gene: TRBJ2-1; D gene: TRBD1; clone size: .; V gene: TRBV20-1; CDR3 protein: CSAKGQGSYNEQFF; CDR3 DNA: TGCAGTGCTAAGGGACAGGGTTCCTACAATGAGCAGTTCTTC
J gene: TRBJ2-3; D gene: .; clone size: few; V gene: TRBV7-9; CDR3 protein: CASNPVRGRTDTQYF; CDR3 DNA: TGTGCCAGCAACCCCGTAAGGGGCCGAACAGATACGCAGTATTTT
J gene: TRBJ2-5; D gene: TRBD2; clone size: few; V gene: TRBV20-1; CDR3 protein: CSARMGTSGRARETQYF; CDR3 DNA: TGCAGTGCTAGAATGGGGACTAGCGGGAGGGCCCGGGAGACCCAGTACTTC
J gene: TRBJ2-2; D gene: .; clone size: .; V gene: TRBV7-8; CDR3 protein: CASSLDLGPGELFF; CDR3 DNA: TGTGCCAGCAGCTTAGATTTGGGGCCCGGGGAGCTGTTTTTT
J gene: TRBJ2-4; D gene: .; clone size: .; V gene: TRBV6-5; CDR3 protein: CASSYARDGGWGNIQYF; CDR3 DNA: TGTGCCAGCAGTTACGCCCGGGACGGCGGTTGGGGAAACATTCAGTACTTC
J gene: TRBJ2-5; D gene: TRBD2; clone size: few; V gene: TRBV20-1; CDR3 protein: CSARLAGAPGSQYF; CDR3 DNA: TGCAGTGCTAGACTAGCGGGAGCGCCGGGGTCCCAGTACTTC
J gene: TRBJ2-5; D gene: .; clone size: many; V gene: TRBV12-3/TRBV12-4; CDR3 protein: CASSRGRETQYF; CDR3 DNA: TGTGCCAGCAGCCGTGGTCGGGAGACCCAGTACTTC
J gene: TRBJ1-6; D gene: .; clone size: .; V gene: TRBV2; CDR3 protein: CANRDIYNSPLHF; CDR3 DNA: TGTGCCAACCGGGACATCTATAATTCACCCCTCCACTTT
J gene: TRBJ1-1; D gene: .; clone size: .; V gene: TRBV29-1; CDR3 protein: CSVAAGRTEAFF; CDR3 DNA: TGCAGCGTTGCCGCAGGGAGGACTGAAGCTTTCTTT
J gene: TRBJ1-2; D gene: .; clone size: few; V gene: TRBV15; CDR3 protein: CATSRAGQKGGYTF; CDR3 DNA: TGTGCCACCAGCAGGGCGGGCCAGAAGGGGGGCTACACCTTC
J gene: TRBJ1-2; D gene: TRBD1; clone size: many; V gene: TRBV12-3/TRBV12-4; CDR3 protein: CASRSGTGEIYGYTF; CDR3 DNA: TGTGCCAGCAGGTCCGGGACAGGGGAGATCTATGGCTACACCTTC
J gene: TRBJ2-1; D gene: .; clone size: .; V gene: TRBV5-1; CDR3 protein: CASSLVAGKYNEQFF; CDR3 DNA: TGCGCCAGCAGCTTGGTTGCGGGGAAGTACAATGAGCAGTTCTTC